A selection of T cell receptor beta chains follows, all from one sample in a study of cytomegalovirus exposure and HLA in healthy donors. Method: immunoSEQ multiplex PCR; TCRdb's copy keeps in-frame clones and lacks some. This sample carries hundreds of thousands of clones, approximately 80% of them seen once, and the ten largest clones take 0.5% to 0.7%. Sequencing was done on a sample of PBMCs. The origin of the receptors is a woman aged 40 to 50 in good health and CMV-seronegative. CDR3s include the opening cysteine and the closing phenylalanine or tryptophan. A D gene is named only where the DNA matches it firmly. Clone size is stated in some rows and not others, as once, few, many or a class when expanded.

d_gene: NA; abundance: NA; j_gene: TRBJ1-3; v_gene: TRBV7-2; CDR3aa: CASSLAFTGNTIYF; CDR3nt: TGTGCCAGCAGCTTAGCGTTTACTGGAAACACCATATATTTT
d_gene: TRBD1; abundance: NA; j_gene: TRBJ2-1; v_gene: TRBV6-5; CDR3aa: CASRPTGGAYNEQFF; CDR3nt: TGTGCCAGCAGGCCGACAGGGGGCGCCTACAATGAGCAGTTCTTC
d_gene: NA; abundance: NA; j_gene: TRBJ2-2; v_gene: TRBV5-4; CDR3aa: CASSPKWRRDLNTGELFF; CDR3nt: TGTGCCAGCAGCCCCAAGTGGCGGAGGGACCTGAACACCGGGGAGCTGTTTTTT
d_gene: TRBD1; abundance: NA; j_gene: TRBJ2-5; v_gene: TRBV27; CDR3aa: CASSPGTGGKTQYF; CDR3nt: TGTGCCAGCAGTCCCGGGACAGGGGGAAAGACCCAGTACTTC
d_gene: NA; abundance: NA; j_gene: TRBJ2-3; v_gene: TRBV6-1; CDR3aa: CASSELTGETDTQYF; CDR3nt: TGTGCCAGCAGTGAGCTTACCGGGGAGACAGATACGCAGTATTTT
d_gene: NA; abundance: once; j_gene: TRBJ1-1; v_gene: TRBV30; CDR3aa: CAWSVTLSYTEAFF; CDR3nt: TGTGCCTGGAGTGTAACCCTTAGCTACACTGAAGCTTTCTTT
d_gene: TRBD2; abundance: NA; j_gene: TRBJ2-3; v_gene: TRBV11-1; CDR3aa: CASSWTSGGARGSTDTQYF; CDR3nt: TGTGCCAGCAGCTGGACTAGCGGGGGTGCGAGGGGGTCCACAGATACGCAGTATTTT
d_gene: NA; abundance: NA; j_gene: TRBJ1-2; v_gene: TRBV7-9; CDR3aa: CASSPLVGYTF; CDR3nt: TGTGCCAGCAGCCCCTTAGTTGGCTACACCTTC
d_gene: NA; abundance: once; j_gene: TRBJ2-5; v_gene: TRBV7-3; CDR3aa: CASSPSGGNQETQYF; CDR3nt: TGTGCCAGCAGCCCCAGTGGCGGGAATCAAGAGACCCAGTACTTC
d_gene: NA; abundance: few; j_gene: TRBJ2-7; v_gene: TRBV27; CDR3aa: CASSEGQGSPYEQYF; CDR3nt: TGTGCCAGCAGCGAAGGGCAGGGCTCCCCCTACGAGCAGTACTTC
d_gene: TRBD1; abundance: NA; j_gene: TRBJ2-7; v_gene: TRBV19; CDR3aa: CASSTDRGYEQYF; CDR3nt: TGTGCCAGTAGTACCGACAGGGGATACGAGCAGTACTTC